A selection of T cell receptor beta chains follows, all from one sample in a study of blood T cell repertoires in COVID-19. Produced via immunoSEQ multiplex PCR; TCRdb's table is partial and in-frame only. The table has around 180,000 clones, roughly 81% seen once; the top ten hold over 9.5%. The sequenced sample consisted of peripheral blood. The receptors shown here come from a woman of 80 years or more with COVID-19, enrolled during active disease. CDR3s include the opening cysteine and the closing phenylalanine or tryptophan. D genes are given only for firm matches. Not every row has a clone size; where given, it reads once, few, many or a size class.

TRBJ2-5 TRBV28 NA NA CAAQGNQETQYF TGTGCCGCTCAGGGAAACCAAGAGACCCAGTACTTC
TRBJ2-5 TRBV2 NA NA CASTGVYTSGETQYF TGTGCCAGCACCGGAGTCTATACTTCCGGAGAGACCCAGTACTTC
TRBJ2-5 TRBV7-9 NA TRBD2 CASSLNKRGDQETQYF TGTGCCAGCAGCCTAAACAAGCGGGGGGACCAAGAGACCCAGTACTTC
TRBJ2-2 TRBV3-1/TRBV3-2 NA NA CASSQVEGTGELFF TGTGCCAGCAGCCAAGTGGAGGGGACCGGGGAGCTGTTTTTT
TRBJ1-1 TRBV7-8 NA NA CASSQITVNTEAFF TGTGCCAGCAGCCAGATTACGGTGAACACTGAAGCTTTCTTT
TRBJ2-7 TRBV7-6 few NA CASSLLTASYEQYF TGTGCCAGCAGCTTACTGACAGCCTCCTACGAGCAGTACTTC
TRBJ2-7 TRBV3-1/TRBV3-2 NA NA CASRSRDYEQYF TGTGCCAGCAGGAGCAGGGACTACGAGCAGTACTTC
TRBJ2-2 TRBV2 NA NA CASSDPLRTGELFF TGTGCCAGCAGTGATCCGTTACGGACCGGGGAGCTGTTTTTT
TRBJ2-7 TRBV20-1 NA NA CSASYGSALREQYF TGCAGTGCCAGTTACGGTAGCGCCCTGAGAGAGCAGTACTTC
TRBJ2-1 TRBV6-1 NA TRBD2 CASSEVRLAPYNEQFF TGTGCCAGCAGTGAAGTTAGACTAGCGCCCTACAATGAGCAGTTCTTC
TRBJ2-7 TRBV28 NA NA CASSPHPGSLEQYF TGTGCCAGCAGTCCCCATCCCGGGTCGTTGGAGCAGTACTTC
TRBJ2-3 TRBV6-5 NA TRBD2 CASSYGAGGGTDTQYF TGTGCCAGCAGTTACGGAGCGGGGGGAGGCACAGATACGCAGTATTTT
TRBJ1-6 TRBV28 few NA CASSLWVYSPLHF TGTGCCAGCAGTTTATGGGTCTACTCACCCCTCCACTTT
TRBJ1-2 TRBV2 NA TRBD1 CASSVRGTGDGGGDGYTF TGTGCCAGCAGTGTTAGGGGGACAGGGGATGGAGGAGGGGATGGCTACACCTTC
TRBJ2-5 TRBV4-2 NA NA CASSQDLRSQETQYF TGTGCCAGCAGCCAAGATCTCCGCAGCCAAGAGACCCAGTACTTC
TRBJ2-7 TRBV18 NA TRBD1 CASSSDRGGNYEQYF TGTGCCAGCTCTAGCGACAGGGGGGGGAACTACGAGCAGTACTTC
TRBJ2-1 TRBV11-2 once NA CASSYPRRSSYNEQFF TGTGCCAGCAGCTACCCACGGAGGAGCTCCTACAATGAGCAGTTCTTC
TRBJ1-1 TRBV12-3/TRBV12-4 many NA CASSFEGPEAFF TGTGCCAGCAGTTTTGAGGGCCCTGAAGCTTTCTTT
TRBJ2-7 TRBV13 NA TRBD1 CASSFGTGVYEQYF TGTGCCAGCAGCTTCGGGACAGGGGTCTACGAGCAGTACTTC
TRBJ1-1 TRBV27 NA TRBD1 CASSQGQGIEAFF TGTGCCAGCAGCCAGGGACAGGGGATTGAAGCTTTCTTT
TRBJ2-7 TRBV24-1 NA NA CATSDLLGGSQYF TGTGCCACCAGTGATTTGCTTGGCGGGTCCCAGTACTTC
TRBJ2-7 TRBV19 NA TRBD1 CASSIDLNRGVEQYF TGTGCCAGTAGTATAGATTTGAACAGGGGCGTCGAGCAGTACTTC
TRBJ2-6 TRBV19 NA TRBD2 CASTPAGVPSGANVLTF TGTGCCAGTACGCCAGCGGGAGTACCTTCGGGGGCCAACGTCCTGACTTTC
TRBJ1-1 TRBV7-2 NA NA CASSLEYLRVLVNTEAFF TGTGCCAGCAGCTTAGAGTATTTGAGGGTTTTAGTGAACACTGAAGCTTTCTTT
TRBJ2-7 TRBV4-1 NA TRBD1 CASSQPDRVNEQYF TGCGCCAGCAGCCAACCCGACAGGGTGAACGAGCAGTACTTC
TRBJ1-2 TRBV3-1/TRBV3-2 few NA CASSQDRGYYGYTF TGTGCCAGCAGCCAAGATCGAGGTTACTATGGCTACACCTTC
TRBJ2-1 TRBV11-2 NA TRBD2 CASSLSSGRHNEQFF TGTGCCAGCAGTCTGTCCAGCGGGAGACACAATGAGCAGTTCTTC
TRBJ2-1 TRBV25-1 NA TRBD2 CASSEWGGGNNEQFF TGTGCCAGCAGTGAATGGGGCGGGGGAAACAATGAGCAGTTCTTC
TRBJ2-7 TRBV7-2 NA TRBD1 CASSLSGTVRTEQYF TGTGCCAGCAGCTTGTCCGGGACAGTTCGTACCGAGCAGTACTTC
TRBJ1-6 TRBV2 NA TRBD1 CASRRDRAGNSPLHF TGTGCCAGCAGGAGGGACAGGGCTGGCAATTCACCCCTCCACTTT
TRBJ1-6 TRBV19 NA TRBD1 CASSSPDRGYSPLHF TGTGCCAGTAGTTCCCCGGACAGGGGATATTCACCCCTCCACTTT
TRBJ2-7 TRBV18 few NA CASSPRPSLHEQYF TGTGCCAGCTCACCACGGCCCTCCTTGCACGAGCAGTACTTC
TRBJ2-2 TRBV7-8 NA TRBD2 CASSNGLAGTGELFF TGTGCCAGCAGCAACGGACTAGCGGGCACCGGGGAGCTGTTTTTT
TRBJ2-2 TRBV7-9 NA NA CATSPLADRANTGELFF TGTGCCACCTCCCCCCTAGCGGACAGGGCGAACACCGGGGAGCTGTTTTTT
TRBJ2-1 TRBV5-1 NA TRBD2 CASSQSGGSDEQFF TGCGCCAGCAGCCAAAGCGGGGGGAGCGATGAGCAGTTCTTC
TRBJ2-3 TRBV18 NA NA CASSPTLASTDTQYF TGTGCCAGCTCACCAACCCTAGCTAGCACAGATACGCAGTATTTT
TRBJ2-2 TRBV24-1 NA NA CATSDPRGGPGELFF TGTGCCACCAGTGATCCCCGCGGGGGCCCCGGGGAGCTGTTTTTT
TRBJ1-1 TRBV14 NA NA CASSQGWGRLNTEAFF TGTGCCAGCAGCCAAGGTTGGGGGAGGTTGAACACTGAAGCTTTCTTT
TRBJ2-7 TRBV14 NA TRBD2 CASSQWGLATYEQYF TGTGCCAGCAGCCAGTGGGGACTAGCGACCTACGAGCAGTACTTC
TRBJ1-3 TRBV20-1 NA TRBD1 CSASGTGGLRNTIYF TGCAGTGCTAGTGGGACAGGGGGCTTGAGAAACACCATATATTTT
TRBJ2-3 TRBV2 NA NA CASSEPRLTDTQYF TGTGCCAGCAGTGAACCGCGACTAACAGATACGCAGTATTTT
TRBJ2-1 TRBV11-2 NA TRBD2 CASSLVRGLAGDLYNEQFF TGTGCCAGCAGCTTAGTAAGGGGGCTAGCGGGAGATTTGTACAATGAGCAGTTCTTC
TRBJ2-7 TRBV3-1/TRBV3-2 NA NA CASSQVRGFSYEQYF TGTGCCAGCAGCCAAGTGCGGGGATTCTCCTACGAGCAGTACTTC
TRBJ2-1 TRBV7-3 NA TRBD2 CASSLAGSYNEQFF TGTGCCAGCAGCCTAGCGGGGAGTTACAATGAGCAGTTCTTC
TRBJ2-7 TRBV19 once NA CASSPQVSTYEQYF TGTGCCAGTAGTCCTCAGGTTTCGACCTACGAGCAGTACTTC
TRBJ2-1 TRBV7-2 NA TRBD1 CASSLSGGTGYNEQFF TGTGCCAGCAGCTTATCTGGTGGGACAGGCTACAATGAGCAGTTCTTC
TRBJ2-1 TRBV7-2 NA TRBD2 CASSLLIGTNKQFF TGTGCCAGCAGCCTACTGATAGGGACTAACAAGCAGTTCTTC
TRBJ1-5 TRBV19 NA NA CASSIGQSNQPQHF TGTGCCAGTAGTATCGGACAGAGCAATCAGCCCCAGCATTTT
TRBJ1-5 TRBV30 once TRBD1 CAWSLRTGMSYSNQPQHF TGTGCCTGGAGTCTAAGGACAGGGATGTCCTATAGCAATCAGCCCCAGCATTTT
TRBJ1-1 TRBV6-6 NA NA CASSYGPQGMNTEAFF TGTGCCAGCAGTTACGGGCCACAGGGCATGAACACTGAAGCTTTCTTT
TRBJ2-4 TRBV19 once NA CASSPQEGLWAKNIQYF TGTGCCAGTAGTCCCCAAGAGGGTTTGTGGGCCAAAAACATTCAGTACTTC
TRBJ2-7 TRBV5-1 once TRBD1 CASSLDARGPYEQYF TGCGCCAGCAGCTTGGACGCCAGGGGGCCCTACGAGCAGTACTTC